Listed here are 29 T cell receptor beta chains from one sample, sequenced in a study of CXCR3-negative and CXCR3-positive naive CD8 T cells. cDNA libraries for TRB were generated by 5' RACE incorporating UMI labels. No DNA is given; TCRdb re-called the 5' RACE reads and lists each CDR3 protein once. Its listing shows 50,000 to 65,000 distinct CDR3 sequences. Sequencing was carried out using memory CD8+ T cells from blood. Receptor source: a human donor in good health. Some clones in this sample may be carry-over from other donors' samples.

The CDR3: CSVEGVRGLTEAFF. V is TRBV29-1 and J is TRBJ1-1; the TRBD1 assignment by TCRdb is unverifiable without DNA. Germline V lookup: CDR1 SQVTM, CDR2 ANQGSEA. The CDR3 is 14 amino acids.

This chain connects TRBV29-1 to TRBJ2-7; the D gene TCRdb calls, TRBD1, cannot be checked with no DNA. This CDR3 contains 13 residues. Germline CDR1 is SQVTM and CDR2 is ANQGSEA. The CDR3 protein is CSVRTASSYEQYF.

This chain uses TRBV13 with TRBJ1-1. The CDR3 extends over 14 amino acids. Germline lookup yields CDR1 PRHDT and CDR2 FYEKMQ (reference sequence). The CDR3 is CASSLEPSNTEAFF.

Considering frequency, this clonotype is medium-sized. This chain connects TRBV6-2 or TRBV6-3 to TRBJ2-1. CDR3 size: 16 residues. The germline V gene has CDR1 MNHEY and CDR2 SVGEGT. The CDR3 reads CASTESWGGSYNEQFF.

The chain couples TRBV7-2 to TRBJ2-1; without DNA, the TCRdb call of TRBD1 cannot be checked. CDR1 and CDR2 (germline): SGHTA, FQGNSA. CDR3 size: 15 residues. CDR3 loop: CASTQRSSGTGEQFF.

The V gene is TRBV19, the J gene TRBJ2-1; the TCRdb call, TRBD1, lacks DNA for checking. CDR3 size: 14 residues. CDR1 and CDR2 from the germline V gene are LNHDA and SQIVND (reference sequence). The CDR3 loop reads CASSIGTAYNEQFF.

The CDR3 region is CASSLAQGAQYEQYF. The chain links TRBV7-6 to TRBJ2-7; no DNA is available, so the TRBD1 call from TCRdb remains unchecked. Germline V gene data show CDR1 as SGHVS and CDR2 as FNYEAQ. The CDR3 runs to 15 residues.

The genes are TRBV5-5 and TRBJ2-7. The CDR3 consists of 13 residues. In germline, CDR1 is SGHKS, CDR2 YYEKEE (reference sequence). CDR3 loop: CASSYTSFYEQYF.

The rearrangement joins TRBV6-1 to TRBJ1-2; with no DNA, the TCRdb D assignment of TRBD1 cannot be verified. This CDR3 contains 15 residues. Germline V lookup: CDR1 MNHNS, CDR2 SASEGT. The CDR3 sequence is CASSEEDRGVTGYTF.

The chain has TRBV6-2 or TRBV6-3 and TRBJ1-4. Germline V gives CDR1 MNHEY, CDR2 SVGEGT. This CDR3 is 15 amino acids long. CDR3 residues: CASSPLGIIGEKLFF.

The chain uses TRBV4-1 and TRBJ1-4; TCRdb's assignment of TRBD1 cannot be checked, as there is no DNA. The length of the CDR3 is 16 residues. The germline V gene encodes CDR1 MGHRA and CDR2 YSYEKL. CDR3 sequence reads: CASSDHEGATNEKLFF.

The chain joins TRBV7-9 to TRBJ2-7; TCRdb outputs TRBD1, but without DNA this stays unchecked. The CDR3 extends over 13 amino acids. Germline CDR1 and CDR2: SEHNR and FQNEAQ (reference sequence). The CDR3 protein is CASSPGTVWEQYF.

The chain has TRBV28 and TRBJ1-2. The V gene's germline CDR1 is MDHEN and CDR2 SYDVKM. The CDR3 covers 13 residues. The CDR3 sequence: CASSLGGGDGYTF.

The genes are TRBV25-1 and TRBJ2-1. Germline-derived CDR1 and CDR2 are MGHDK and SYGVNS. The CDR3 totals 12 residues. This chain's CDR3 is CASSLILGEQFF.

The chain employs TRBV7-8 and TRBJ2-7; TCRdb's D call, TRBD1, is unchecked because there is no DNA. The CDR3 totals 16 residues. Germline CDR1 reads SGHVS; CDR2 reads FQNEAQ. The CDR3 protein is CASSPVAGGESYEQYF.

The genes are TRBV28 and TRBJ1-1. The CDR3 runs to 13 residues. Germline V CDR1 and CDR2: MDHEN, SYDVKM. This CDR3 reads CASRLTQDPEAFF.

This chain links TRBV7-9 with TRBJ1-1. Germline V gene lookup returns CDR1 SEHNR and CDR2 FQNEAQ (reference sequence). The length of the CDR3 is 13 residues. This CDR3 is CASSLGGITEAFF.

The chain has TRBV7-3 and TRBJ2-1; TCRdb indicates TRBD1, and absent DNA this call remains unverified. The length of the CDR3 is 16 residues. The germline CDR1 and CDR2 sequences are SGHTA and FQGTGA. CDR3 sequence reads: CASSPAGQMGVNEQFF.

CDR3 sequence reads: CASSWGEGPYEQYF. This chain joins TRBV2 and TRBJ2-7; TCRdb's D call of TRBD1 is untestable without DNA. Germline values: CDR1 SNHLY, CDR2 FYNNEI. The CDR3 sequence is 14 residues long.

This chain connects TRBV29-1 to TRBJ2-7; the D call of TRBD1 rests on TCRdb alone, since no DNA is present to check it. Germline CDR1 reads SQVTM; CDR2 reads ANQGSEA. This CDR3 is 13 amino acids long. The CDR3 here is CSVRDEISYEQYF.

The genes are TRBV7-9 and TRBJ2-3; TCRdb proposes TRBD1, but this gene call is untestable without DNA. In germline, CDR1 is SEHNR, CDR2 FQNEAQ (reference sequence). This CDR3 contains 19 residues. CDR3 residues: CASSLPEGDSHASTDTQYF.

This chain joins TRBV2 and TRBJ1-4; with no DNA, the TCRdb D assignment of TRBD1 cannot be verified. The CDR3 is 12 amino acids. Germline loops: CDR1 SNHLY, CDR2 FYNNEI. Here the CDR3 reads CASGQGGEKLFF.

V gene TRBV20-1 combines with J gene TRBJ2-7; with no DNA, the TCRdb D assignment of TRBD1 cannot be verified. Germline V CDR1 and CDR2: DFQATT, SNEGSKA (reference sequence). CDR3 length: 12 residues. Here the CDR3 reads CSARPGAYEQYF.

V usage is TRBV4-1 and J usage is TRBJ1-1. CDR3 size: 14 residues. Germline values: CDR1 MGHRA, CDR2 YSYEKL. The CDR3 reads CASTHTFTAAEAFF.

CDR3 sequence reads: CSARGLGIDYEQYF. The J gene is TRBJ2-7, the V gene TRBV20-1. This CDR3 has 14 amino acids. CDR1 is DFQATT, CDR2 SNEGSKA, per germline (reference sequence).

V gene TRBV27 combines with J gene TRBJ1-4. This CDR3 has 15 amino acids. Germline V lookup: CDR1 MNHEY, CDR2 SMNVEV (reference sequence). CDR3 protein: CASSPDRGESEKLFF.

The chain joins TRBV20-1 to TRBJ2-7; absent DNA, TCRdb's TRBD1 call cannot be checked. Germline-derived CDR1 and CDR2 are DFQATT and SNEGSKA (reference sequence). There are 13 residues in the CDR3. CDR3 amino acids: CSAPGRMGYEQYF.

The chain is built from TRBV5-1 and TRBJ2-7; the D call of TRBD1 rests on TCRdb alone, since no DNA is present to check it. The CDR3 consists of 15 residues. Germline values: CDR1 SGHRS, CDR2 YFSETQ. The chain's CDR3 is CASSPRSGQVYEQYF.

The chain couples TRBV7-6 to TRBJ1-1. The CDR3 is made up of 14 amino acids. CDR1 SGHVS and CDR2 FNYEAQ come from the germline V gene. Here the CDR3 reads CASSPPVRVTEAFF.